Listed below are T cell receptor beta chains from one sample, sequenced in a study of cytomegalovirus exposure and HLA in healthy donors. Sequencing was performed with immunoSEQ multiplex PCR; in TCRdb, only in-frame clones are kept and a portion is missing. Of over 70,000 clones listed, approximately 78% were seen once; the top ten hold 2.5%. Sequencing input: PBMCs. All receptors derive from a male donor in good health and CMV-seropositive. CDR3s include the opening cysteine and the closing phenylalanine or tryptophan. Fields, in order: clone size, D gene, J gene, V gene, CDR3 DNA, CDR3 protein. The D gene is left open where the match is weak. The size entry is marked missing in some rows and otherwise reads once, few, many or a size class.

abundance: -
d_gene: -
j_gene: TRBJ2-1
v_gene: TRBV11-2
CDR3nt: TGTGCCAGCAGCTTAGATTTCGGCGGGGTGGTCTACAATGAGCAGTTCTTC
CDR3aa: CASSLDFGGVVYNEQFF

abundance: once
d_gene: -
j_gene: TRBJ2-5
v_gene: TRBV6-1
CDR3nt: TGTGCCAGCAGTGAATCAGGGCGGGAGACCCAGTACTTC
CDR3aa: CASSESGRETQYF

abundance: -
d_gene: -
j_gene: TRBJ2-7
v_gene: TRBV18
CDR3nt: TGTGCCAGCTCACCACGCAGGGAAGGCGAGCAGTACTTC
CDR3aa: CASSPRREGEQYF

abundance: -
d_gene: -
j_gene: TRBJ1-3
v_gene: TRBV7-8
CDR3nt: TGTGCCAGCAGCCCGGAACGACTCTCTGGAAACACCATATATTTT
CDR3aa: CASSPERLSGNTIYF

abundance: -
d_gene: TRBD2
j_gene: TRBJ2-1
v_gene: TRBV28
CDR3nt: TGTGCCAGCAGTTCCGGGGGGGTGGGAGGTGAGCAGTTCTTC
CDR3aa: CASSSGGVGGEQFF

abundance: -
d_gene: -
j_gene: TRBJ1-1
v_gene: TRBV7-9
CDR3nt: TGTGCCAGCGGCAGCGGGACACGAAACACTGAAGCTTTCTTT
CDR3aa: CASGSGTRNTEAFF

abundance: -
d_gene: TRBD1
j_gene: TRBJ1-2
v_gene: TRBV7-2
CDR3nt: TGTGCCAGCAGCTCGCCCGGGACAGGGCAGCATGGCTACACCTTC
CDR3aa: CASSSPGTGQHGYTF

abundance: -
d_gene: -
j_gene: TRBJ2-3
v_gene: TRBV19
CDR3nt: TGTGCCAGTAACCCTGGAGCTAGCACAGATACGCAGTATTTT
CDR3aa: CASNPGASTDTQYF

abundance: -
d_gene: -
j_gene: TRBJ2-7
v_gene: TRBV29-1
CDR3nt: TGCAGCTCCTCACCACAGGACATACCCCACACGGCCTACGAGCAGTACTTC
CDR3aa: CSSSPQDIPHTAYEQYF

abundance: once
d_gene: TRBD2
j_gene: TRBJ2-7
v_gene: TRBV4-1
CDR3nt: TGCGCCAGCAGCCAATTACTAGCGGGAGTCGCTGTTAACTACGAGCAGTACTTC
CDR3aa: CASSQLLAGVAVNYEQYF

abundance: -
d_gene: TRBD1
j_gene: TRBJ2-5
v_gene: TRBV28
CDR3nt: TGTGCCAGCAGTGAGGGACAGCGGGAGACCCAGTACTTC
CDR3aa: CASSEGQRETQYF

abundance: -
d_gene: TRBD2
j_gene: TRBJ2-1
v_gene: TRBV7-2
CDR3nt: TGTGCCAGCAGCTTGAGTAGCGGGAATTTCAATGAGCAGTTCTTC
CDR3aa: CASSLSSGNFNEQFF

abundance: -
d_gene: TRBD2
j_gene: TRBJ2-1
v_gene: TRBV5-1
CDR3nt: TGCGCCAGCGGCGGGCTAGCGGGAGGGCAGGAGCAGTTCTTC
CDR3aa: CASGGLAGGQEQFF

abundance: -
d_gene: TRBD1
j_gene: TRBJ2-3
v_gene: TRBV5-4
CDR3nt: TGTGCCAGCAGCACCCCCGGGACAGAAACTTTTCGGGCAGATACGCAGTATTTT
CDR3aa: CASSTPGTETFRADTQYF

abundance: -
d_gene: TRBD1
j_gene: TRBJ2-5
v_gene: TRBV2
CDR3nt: TGTGCCAGCAGTCCCCTAGGGGGCGAGACCCAGTACTTC
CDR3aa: CASSPLGGETQYF

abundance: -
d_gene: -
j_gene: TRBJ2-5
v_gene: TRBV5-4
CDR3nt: TGTGCCAGCAGCTTTGTTGGGGAGGCCCAGTACTTC
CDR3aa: CASSFVGEAQYF

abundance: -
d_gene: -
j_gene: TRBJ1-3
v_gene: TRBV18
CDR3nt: TGTGCCAGCTCAACCGGAGTCGGAAACACCATATATTTT
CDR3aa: CASSTGVGNTIYF

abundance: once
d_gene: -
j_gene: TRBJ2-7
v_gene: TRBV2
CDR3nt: TGTGCCAGCAGTAAGACAGCCGGCGGATATTACGAGCAGTACTTC
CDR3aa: CASSKTAGGYYEQYF

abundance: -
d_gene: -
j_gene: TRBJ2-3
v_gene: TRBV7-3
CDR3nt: TGTGCCAGCAGCCCGGACAGAGGCACAGATACGCAGTATTTT
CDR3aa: CASSPDRGTDTQYF

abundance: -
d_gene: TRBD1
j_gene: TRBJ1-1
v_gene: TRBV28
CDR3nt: TGTGCCAGCAGTCCTATGCTCAGGGGGCACACTGAAGCTTTCTTT
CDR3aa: CASSPMLRGHTEAFF

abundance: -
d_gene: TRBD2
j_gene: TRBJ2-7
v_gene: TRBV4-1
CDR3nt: TGCGCCAGCAGCAAAGCCAGGACTAGCGGGAGTTACGAGCAGTACTTC
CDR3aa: CASSKARTSGSYEQYF

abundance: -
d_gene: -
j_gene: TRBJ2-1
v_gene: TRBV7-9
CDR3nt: TGTGCCAGCAGGGATCCGACAGGTTCTCGGGACAATGAGCAGTTCTTC
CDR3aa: CASRDPTGSRDNEQFF

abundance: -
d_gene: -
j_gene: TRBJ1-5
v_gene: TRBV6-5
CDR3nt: TGTGCCGGCAGAACAGGGAGCAATCAGCCCCAGCATTTT
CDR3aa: CAGRTGSNQPQHF

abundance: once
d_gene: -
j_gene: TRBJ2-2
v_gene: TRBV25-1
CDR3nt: TGTGCCAGCAGCGGGGACACCGGGGAGCTGTTTTTT
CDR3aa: CASSGDTGELFF

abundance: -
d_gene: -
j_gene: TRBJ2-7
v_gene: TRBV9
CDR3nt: TGTGCCAGCAGCGTAGGGGACACTGAGCAGTACTTC
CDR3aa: CASSVGDTEQYF

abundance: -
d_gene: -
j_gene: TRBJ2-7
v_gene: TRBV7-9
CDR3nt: TGTGCCAGCAGCTCCGGGTCGGGGGAGCAGTACTTC
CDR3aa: CASSSGSGEQYF

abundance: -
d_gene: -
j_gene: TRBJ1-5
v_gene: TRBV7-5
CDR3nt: TGTGTCAGAAGCTGCGTAGACAGGGCGGCCGTTAGTAGCAATCAGCCCCAGCATTTT
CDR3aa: CVRSCVDRAAVSSNQPQHF

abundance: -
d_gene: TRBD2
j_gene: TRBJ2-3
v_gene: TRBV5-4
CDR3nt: TGTGCCAGCAGCTTGGGACTAGCGGATACGCAGTATTTT
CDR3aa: CASSLGLADTQYF

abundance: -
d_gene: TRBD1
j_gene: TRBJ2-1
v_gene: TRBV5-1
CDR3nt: TGCGCCAGCAGCTCCGATGGTTTACAGGGGGGCAATGAGCAGTTCTTC
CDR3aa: CASSSDGLQGGNEQFF

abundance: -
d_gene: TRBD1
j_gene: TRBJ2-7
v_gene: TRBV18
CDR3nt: TGTGCCAGCTCATCCCGTGGACAGGGTATTTTGTTCGAGCAGTACTTC
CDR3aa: CASSSRGQGILFEQYF

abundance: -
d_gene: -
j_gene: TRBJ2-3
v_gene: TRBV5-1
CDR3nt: TGCGCCAGCAGCTTGGCCTTTTCTCAGACTAGCACAGATACGCAGTATTTT
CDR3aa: CASSLAFSQTSTDTQYF

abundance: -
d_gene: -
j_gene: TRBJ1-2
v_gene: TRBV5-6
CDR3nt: TGTGCCAGCAGCTTGTGGGAGGGAACTTACGGCTACACCTTC
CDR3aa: CASSLWEGTYGYTF

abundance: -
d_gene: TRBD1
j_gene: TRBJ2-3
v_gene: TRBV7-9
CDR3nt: TGTGCCAGCAGCGCAGGACAGGGGAAGGGCACAGATACGCAGTATTTT
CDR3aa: CASSAGQGKGTDTQYF

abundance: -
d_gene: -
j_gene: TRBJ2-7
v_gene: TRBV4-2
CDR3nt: TGTGCCAGCAGCCAAGCGTTGGACAGCCACGAGCAGTACTTC
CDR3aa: CASSQALDSHEQYF

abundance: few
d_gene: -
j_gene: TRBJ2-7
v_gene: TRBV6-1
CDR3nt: TGTGCCAGCATAGACCTCTGGCGGCCCTACGAGCAGTACTTC
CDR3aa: CASIDLWRPYEQYF

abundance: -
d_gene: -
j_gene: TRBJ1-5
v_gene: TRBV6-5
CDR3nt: TGTGCCAGCAGCCCCGGGGGGTACAATCAGCCCCAGCATTTT
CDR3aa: CASSPGGYNQPQHF

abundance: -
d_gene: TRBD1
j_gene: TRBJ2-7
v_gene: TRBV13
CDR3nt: TGTGCCAGCAGCCGACAGGGAAGCTCCTACGAGCAGTACTTC
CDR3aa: CASSRQGSSYEQYF

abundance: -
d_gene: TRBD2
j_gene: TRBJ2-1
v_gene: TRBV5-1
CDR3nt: TGCGCCAGCAGCTTAACTAGCGGGAGCATTTCGGATGAGCAGTTCTTC
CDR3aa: CASSLTSGSISDEQFF

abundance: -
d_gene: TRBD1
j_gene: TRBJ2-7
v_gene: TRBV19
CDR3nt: TGTGCCAGTAGTATAACCCGGGACAGGGGCGCCGAGCAGTACTTC
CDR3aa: CASSITRDRGAEQYF

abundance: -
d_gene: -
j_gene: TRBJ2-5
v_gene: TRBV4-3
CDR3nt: TGCGCCAGCAGCCAAGGGTGGTGGGAGGAGGTCCAAGAGACCCAGTACTTC
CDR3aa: CASSQGWWEEVQETQYF

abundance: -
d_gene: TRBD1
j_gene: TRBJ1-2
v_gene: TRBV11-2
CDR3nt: TGTGCCAGCAGCCCGGGACAGCTCCTCTATGGCTACACCTTC
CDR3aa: CASSPGQLLYGYTF

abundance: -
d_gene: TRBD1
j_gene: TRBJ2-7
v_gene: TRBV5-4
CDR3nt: TGTGCCAGCAGCCCTCGGGACAGGGCCATCGGCTTGGACTTC
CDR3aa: CASSPRDRAIGLDF

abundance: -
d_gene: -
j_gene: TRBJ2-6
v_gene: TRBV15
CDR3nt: TGTGCCACCAGCAGAATAGGGGTTGGGGCCAACGTCCTGACTTTC
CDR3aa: CATSRIGVGANVLTF

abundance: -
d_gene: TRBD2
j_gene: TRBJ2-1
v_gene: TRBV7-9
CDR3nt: TGTGCCAGCAGCGCCAACTTCGGGACTAGCGGGAGCTACAATGAGCAGTTCTTC
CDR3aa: CASSANFGTSGSYNEQFF

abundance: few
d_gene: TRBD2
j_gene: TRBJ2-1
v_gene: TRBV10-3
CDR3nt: TGTGCCATCAGTGAGTCGGTATGGACTAGCGGGAGAAGTGAGCAGTTCTTC
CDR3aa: CAISESVWTSGRSEQFF

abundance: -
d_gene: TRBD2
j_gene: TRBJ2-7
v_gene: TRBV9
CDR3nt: TGTGCCAGCAGCGGTGGGACTAGCGGGAGGCAGGGCGAGCAGTACTTC
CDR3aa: CASSGGTSGRQGEQYF

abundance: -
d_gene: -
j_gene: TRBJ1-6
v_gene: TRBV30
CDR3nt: TGTGCCTGGAGTGTACTCGGATCGACGGGGACTGATTCACCCCTCCACTTT
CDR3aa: CAWSVLGSTGTDSPLHF

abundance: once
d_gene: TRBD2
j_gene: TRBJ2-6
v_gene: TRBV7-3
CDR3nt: TGTGCCAGCAGCAATCCATTACTAGCGGGTGGCTCTGGGGCCAACGTCCTGACTTTC
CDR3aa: CASSNPLLAGGSGANVLTF

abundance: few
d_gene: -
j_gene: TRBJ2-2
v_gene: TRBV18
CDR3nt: TGTGCCAGCTCACCCCCCAGGGGCGAAGGCGGGGAGCTGTTTTTT
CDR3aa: CASSPPRGEGGELFF

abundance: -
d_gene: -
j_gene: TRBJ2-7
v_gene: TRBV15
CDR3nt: TGTGCCACCGCCAGTCCGGGTTCCTACGAGCAGTACTTC
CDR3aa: CATASPGSYEQYF

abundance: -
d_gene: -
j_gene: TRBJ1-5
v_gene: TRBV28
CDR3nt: TGTGCCAGCAGACGCGGACTCATAATTAGCAATCAGCCCCAGCATTTT
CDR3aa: CASRRGLIISNQPQHF

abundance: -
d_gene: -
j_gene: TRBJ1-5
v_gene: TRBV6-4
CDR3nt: TGTGCCAGCAGTGCACCCCGGGGAAAACCCCAGCATTTT
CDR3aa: CASSAPRGKPQHF

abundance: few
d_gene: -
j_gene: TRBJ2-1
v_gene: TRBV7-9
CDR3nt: TGTGCCAGCAGCTTAAGTCTTCAGGCAAATGAGCAGTTCTTC
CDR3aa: CASSLSLQANEQFF

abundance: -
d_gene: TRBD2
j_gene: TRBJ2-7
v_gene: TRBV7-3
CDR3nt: TGTGCCAGCAGCTCGAGAAGACTAGCGGGAGTTGAAGAGCAGTACTTC
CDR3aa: CASSSRRLAGVEEQYF